This T cell receptor (beta chain) was found in a study of OX40 agonist ivuxolimab in advanced cancers. Looking at the study overall: Patients were treated with ivuxolimab, an agonistic anti-OX40 (CD134) antibody. The study's findings and limits: Expanded peripheral T cells had an undetermined antigen specificity. Fewer expanded clones were found on average in CD4+ than in CD8+ T cells.

Trimming at V came to 5 bases and at J to 3 bases, leaving 6 bases not matched to a gene. From germline, CDR1 is MNHEY and CDR2 SMNVEV (reference sequence). The CDR3 has 14 residues. Profiled with immunoSEQ multiplex PCR; TCRdb holds only in-frame clones, not every one. Of some 110,000 clones listed, roughly 93% are singletons. On this clone: Its antigen is still unknown.

This clonotype originated in an adult with an advanced solid tumor such as melanoma, head and neck, liver or kidney cancer. The input for sequencing was CD4+ or CD8+ T cells sorted from blood, taken in a trial of the OX40 agonist ivuxolimab. This sequence joins TRBV27 and TRBJ1-2; 7 bases are a match to TRBD1. CDR3 nucleotide sequence: TGTGCCAGCAGTCAATCGGGACAGCACTATGGCTACACCTTC. It codes for CASSQSGQHYGYTF.